This T cell receptor beta chain derives from a study of response to subunit inactivated influenza vaccine. Each CDR3 protein gets one entry after TCRdb re-called the RT-PCR reads with MiXCR. The sample lists 400,000 to 550,000 distinct CDR3 sequences, 25% occurring once. This clonotype occurred a few times. The germline V and J ends were trimmed by 2 bases and 2 bases, with 14 bases remaining between them. The CDR3 spans 16 residues. The germline gives CDR1 MDHEN, CDR2 SYDVKM. The specimen comprised CD4+ T cells sorted from PBMCs, sampled 5 days after vaccination. V is TRBV28 and J is TRBJ2-3; weak D call: TRBD2 (6 bases). The TCR was taken from a man aged 50-59 years who received an inactivated influenza vaccine. CDR3 sequence (DNA): TGTGCCAGCAGTTTAACCCCTAGCGACCTCACAGATACGCAGTATTTT. Its translation: CASSLTPSDLTDTQYF.